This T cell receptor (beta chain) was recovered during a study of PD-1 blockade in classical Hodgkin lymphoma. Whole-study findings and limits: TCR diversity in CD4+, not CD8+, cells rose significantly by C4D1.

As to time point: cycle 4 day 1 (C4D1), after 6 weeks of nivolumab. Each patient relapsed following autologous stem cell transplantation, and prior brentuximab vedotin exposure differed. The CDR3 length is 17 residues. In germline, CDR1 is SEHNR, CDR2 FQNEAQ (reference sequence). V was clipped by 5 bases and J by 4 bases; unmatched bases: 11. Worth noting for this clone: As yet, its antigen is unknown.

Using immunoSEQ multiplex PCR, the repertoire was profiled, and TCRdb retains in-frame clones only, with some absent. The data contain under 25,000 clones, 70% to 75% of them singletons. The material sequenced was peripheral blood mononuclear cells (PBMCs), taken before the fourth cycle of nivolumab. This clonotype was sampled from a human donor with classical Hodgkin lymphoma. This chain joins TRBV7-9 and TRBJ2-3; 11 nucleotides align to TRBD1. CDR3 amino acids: CASSHPFGQGAPDTQYF. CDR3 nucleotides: TGTGCCAGCAGCCACCCATTTGGACAGGGGGCTCCAGATACGCAGTATTTT.